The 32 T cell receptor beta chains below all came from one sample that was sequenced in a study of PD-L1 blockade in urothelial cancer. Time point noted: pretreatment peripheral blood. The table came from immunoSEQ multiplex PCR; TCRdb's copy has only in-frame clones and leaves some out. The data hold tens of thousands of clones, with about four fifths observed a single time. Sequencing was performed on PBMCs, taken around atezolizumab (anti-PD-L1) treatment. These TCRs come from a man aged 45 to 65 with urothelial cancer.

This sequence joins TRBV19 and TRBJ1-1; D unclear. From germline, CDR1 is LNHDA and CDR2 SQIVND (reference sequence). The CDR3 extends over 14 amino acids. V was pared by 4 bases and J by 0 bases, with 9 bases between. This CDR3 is CASSTYTLNTEAFF. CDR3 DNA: TGTGCCAGTAGTACCTATACCTTGAACACTGAAGCTTTCTTT.

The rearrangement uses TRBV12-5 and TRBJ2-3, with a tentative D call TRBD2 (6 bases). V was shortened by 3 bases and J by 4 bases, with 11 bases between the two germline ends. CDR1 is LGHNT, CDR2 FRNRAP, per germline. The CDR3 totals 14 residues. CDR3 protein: CASGFGGTSDTQYF. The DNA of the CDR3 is TGTGCTAGTGGTTTTGGCGGGACCTCAGATACGCAGTATTTT.

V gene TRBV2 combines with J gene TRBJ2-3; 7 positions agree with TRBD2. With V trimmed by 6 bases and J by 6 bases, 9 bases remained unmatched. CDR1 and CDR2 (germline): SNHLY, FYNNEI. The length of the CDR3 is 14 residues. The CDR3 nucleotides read TGTGCCAGCAGCGGACTAGTAAGGTCGGATACGCAGTATTTT. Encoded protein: CASSGLVRSDTQYF.

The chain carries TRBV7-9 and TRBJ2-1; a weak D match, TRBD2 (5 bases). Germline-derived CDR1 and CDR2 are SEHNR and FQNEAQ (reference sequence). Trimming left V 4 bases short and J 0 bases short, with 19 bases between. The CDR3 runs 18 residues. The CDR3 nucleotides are TGTGCCAGCAGCTACTACGGTTCTATGGGGAGCTCCTACAATGAGCAGTTCTTC. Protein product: CASSYYGSMGSSYNEQFF.

This chain's CDR3 is CASSFRGSLEQFF. The CDR3 DNA sequence: TGCGCCAGCAGCTTCCGCGGGAGCCTCGAGCAGTTCTTC. The chain links TRBV5-1 to TRBJ2-1, with TRBD2 identical over 7 bases. CDR1 is SGHRS, CDR2 YFSETQ, per germline. This CDR3 contains 13 residues. J lost 10 bases, V lost 2 bases, and 6 bases had no gene match.

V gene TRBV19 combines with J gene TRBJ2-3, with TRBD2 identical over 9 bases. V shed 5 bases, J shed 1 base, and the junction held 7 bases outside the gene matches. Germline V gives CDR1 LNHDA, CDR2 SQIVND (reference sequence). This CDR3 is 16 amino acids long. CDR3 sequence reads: CASSPDRTSGTDTQYF. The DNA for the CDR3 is TGTGCCAGTAGTCCGGATCGGACTAGCGGCACAGATACGCAGTATTTT.

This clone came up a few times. The CDR3 here is CSAISGFNEKLFF. The CDR3 DNA reads TGCAGCGCTATATCAGGGTTTAACGAAAAACTGTTTTTT. The chain uses TRBV29-1 and TRBJ1-4, with a tentative D call TRBD1 (5 bases). Between the trimmed V and J ends, which lost 7 bases and 8 bases, there was a span of 17 bases. The CDR3 consists of 13 residues. Germline V lookup: CDR1 SQVTM, CDR2 ANQGSEA.

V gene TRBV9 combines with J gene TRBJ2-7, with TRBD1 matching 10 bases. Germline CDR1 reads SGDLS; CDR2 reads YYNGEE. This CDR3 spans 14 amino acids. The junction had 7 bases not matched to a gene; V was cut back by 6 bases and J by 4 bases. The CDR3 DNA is TGTGCCAGCACTCCGGGACAGGGGTTGTACGAGCAGTACTTC. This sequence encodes CASTPGQGLYEQYF.

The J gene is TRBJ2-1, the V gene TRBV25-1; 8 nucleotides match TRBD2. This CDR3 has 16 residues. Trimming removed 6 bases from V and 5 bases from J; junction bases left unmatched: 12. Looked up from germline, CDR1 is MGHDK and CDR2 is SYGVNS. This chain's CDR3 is CASSKDTSGNNNEQFF. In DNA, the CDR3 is TGTGCCAGCAGCAAGGACACTAGCGGCAACAACAATGAGCAGTTCTTC.

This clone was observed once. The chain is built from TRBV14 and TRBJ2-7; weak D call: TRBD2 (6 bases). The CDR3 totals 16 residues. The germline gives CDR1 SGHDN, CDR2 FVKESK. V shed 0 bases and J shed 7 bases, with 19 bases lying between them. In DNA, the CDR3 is TGTGCCAGCAGCCAAGATTCGGGAGAGAGCTGGTGGGAGCAGTACTTC. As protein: CASSQDSGESWWEQYF. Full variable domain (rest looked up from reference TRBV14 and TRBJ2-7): EAGVTQFPSHSVIEKGQTVTLRCDPISGHDNLYWYRRVMGKEIKFLLHFVKESKQDESGMPNNRFLAERTGGTYSTLKVQPAELEDSGVYFCASSQDSGESWWEQYFGPGTRLTVT.

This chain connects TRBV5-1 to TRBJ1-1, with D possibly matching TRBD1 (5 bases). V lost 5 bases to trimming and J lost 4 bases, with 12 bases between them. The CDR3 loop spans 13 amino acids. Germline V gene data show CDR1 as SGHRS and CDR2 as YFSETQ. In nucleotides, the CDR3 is TGCGCCAGCAGTTATACAGGAGCCACTGAAGCTTTCTTT. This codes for CASSYTGATEAFF.

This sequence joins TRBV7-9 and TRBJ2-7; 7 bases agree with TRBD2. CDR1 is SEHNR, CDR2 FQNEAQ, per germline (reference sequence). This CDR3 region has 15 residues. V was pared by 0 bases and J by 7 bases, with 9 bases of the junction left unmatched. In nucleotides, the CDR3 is TGTGCCAGCAGCTTAGCTGTCGGGCGGGAGTTGGAGCAGTACTTC. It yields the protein CASSLAVGRELEQYF. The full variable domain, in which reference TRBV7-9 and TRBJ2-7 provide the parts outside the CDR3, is DTGVSQNPRHKITKRGQNVTFRCDPISEHNRLYWYRQTLGQGPEFLTYFQNEAQLEKSRLLSDRFSAERPKGSFSTLEIQRTEQGDSAMYLCASSLAVGRELEQYFGPGTRLTVT.

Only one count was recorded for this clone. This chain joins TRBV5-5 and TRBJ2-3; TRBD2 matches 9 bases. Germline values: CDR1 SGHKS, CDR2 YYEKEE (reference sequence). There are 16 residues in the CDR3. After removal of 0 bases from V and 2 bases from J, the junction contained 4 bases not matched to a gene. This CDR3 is CASSLALAGITDTQYF. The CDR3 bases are TGTGCCAGCAGCTTGGCCCTAGCGGGGATCACAGATACGCAGTATTTT. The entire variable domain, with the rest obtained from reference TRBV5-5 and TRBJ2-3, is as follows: DAGVTQSPTHLIKTRGQQVTLRCSPISGHKSVSWYQQVLGQGPQFIFQYYEKEERGRGNFPDRFSARQFPNYSSELNVNALLLGDSALYLCASSLALAGITDTQYFGPGTRLTVL.

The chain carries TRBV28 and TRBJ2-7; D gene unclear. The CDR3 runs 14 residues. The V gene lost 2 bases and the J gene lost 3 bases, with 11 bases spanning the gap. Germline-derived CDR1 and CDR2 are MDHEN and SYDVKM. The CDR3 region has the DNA TGTGCCAGCAGTTTAGCATGGGCAGGCTACGAGCAGTACTTC. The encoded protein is CASSLAWAGYEQYF.

The CDR3 spells CAWGTGTGELFF. The CDR3, as DNA: TGTGCCTGGGGGACAGGCACCGGGGAGCTGTTTTTT. This sequence joins TRBV30 and TRBJ2-2, with 8 bases aligning to TRBD1. The CDR3 has 12 amino acids. Germline CDR1 GTSNPN, CDR2 SVGIG (reference sequence). V lost 5 bases, J lost 4 bases, and 0 bases stayed unmatched.

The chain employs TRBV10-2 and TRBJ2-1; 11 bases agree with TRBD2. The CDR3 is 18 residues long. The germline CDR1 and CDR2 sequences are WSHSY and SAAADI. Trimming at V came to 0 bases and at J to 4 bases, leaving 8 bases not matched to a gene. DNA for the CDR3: TGCGCCAGCAGTGAGTCAGGTACTAGCGGGAGTATTTACAATGAGCAGTTCTTC. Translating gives CASSESGTSGSIYNEQFF.

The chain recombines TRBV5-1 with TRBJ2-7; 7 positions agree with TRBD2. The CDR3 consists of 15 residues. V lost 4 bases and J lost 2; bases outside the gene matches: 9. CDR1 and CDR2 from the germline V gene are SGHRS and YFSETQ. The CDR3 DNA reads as TGCGCCAGCAGCCTGGGGGGGGAGAAGGCCTACGAGCAGTACTTC. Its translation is CASSLGGEKAYEQYF.

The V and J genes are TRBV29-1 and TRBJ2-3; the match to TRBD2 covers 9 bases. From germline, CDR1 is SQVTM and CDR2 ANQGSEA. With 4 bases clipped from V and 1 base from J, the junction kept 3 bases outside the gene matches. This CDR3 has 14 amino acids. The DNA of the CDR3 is TGCAGCGTTGTTGCTAGCGGGGGCACAGATACGCAGTATTTT. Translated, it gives CSVVASGGTDTQYF.

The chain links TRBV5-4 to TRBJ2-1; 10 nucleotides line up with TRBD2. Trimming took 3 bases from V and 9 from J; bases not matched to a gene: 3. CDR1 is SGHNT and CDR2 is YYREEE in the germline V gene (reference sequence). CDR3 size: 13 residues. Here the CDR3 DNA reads TGTGCCAGCAGCTGGGGGACTAGCGTTGAGCAGTTCTTC. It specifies CASSWGTSVEQFF.

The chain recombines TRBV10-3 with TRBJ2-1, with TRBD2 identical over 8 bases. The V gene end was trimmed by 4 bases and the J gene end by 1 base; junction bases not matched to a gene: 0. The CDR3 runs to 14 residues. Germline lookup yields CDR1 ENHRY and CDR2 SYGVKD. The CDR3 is CAISVAGSYNEQFF. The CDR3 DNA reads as TGTGCCATCAGTGTAGCGGGGTCCTACAATGAGCAGTTCTTC.

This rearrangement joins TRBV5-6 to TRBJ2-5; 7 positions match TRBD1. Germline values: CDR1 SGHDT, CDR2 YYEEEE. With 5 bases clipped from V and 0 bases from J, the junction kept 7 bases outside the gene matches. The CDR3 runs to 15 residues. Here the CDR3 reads CASRRGQLYQETQYF. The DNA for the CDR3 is TGTGCCAGCAGACGGGGACAGCTCTACCAAGAGACCCAGTACTTC.

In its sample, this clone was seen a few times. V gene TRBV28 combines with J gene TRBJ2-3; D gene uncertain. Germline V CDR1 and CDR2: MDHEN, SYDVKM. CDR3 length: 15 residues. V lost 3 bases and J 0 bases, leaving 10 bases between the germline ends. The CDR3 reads CASSLFWPSTDTQYF. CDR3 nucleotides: TGTGCCAGCAGTTTGTTCTGGCCTAGCACAGATACGCAGTATTTT.

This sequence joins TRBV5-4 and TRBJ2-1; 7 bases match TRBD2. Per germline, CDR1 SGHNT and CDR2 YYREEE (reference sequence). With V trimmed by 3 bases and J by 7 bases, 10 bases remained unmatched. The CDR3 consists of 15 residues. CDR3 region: CASSSGEGRVNEQFF. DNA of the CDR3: TGTGCCAGCAGCTCGGGGGAGGGGAGGGTAAATGAGCAGTTCTTC.

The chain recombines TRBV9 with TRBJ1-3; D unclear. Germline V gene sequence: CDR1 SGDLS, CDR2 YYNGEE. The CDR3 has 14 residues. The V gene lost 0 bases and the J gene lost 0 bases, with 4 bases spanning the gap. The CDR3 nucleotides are TGTGCCAGCAGCGTAGACTTCTCTGGAAACACCATATATTTT. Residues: CASSVDFSGNTIYF.

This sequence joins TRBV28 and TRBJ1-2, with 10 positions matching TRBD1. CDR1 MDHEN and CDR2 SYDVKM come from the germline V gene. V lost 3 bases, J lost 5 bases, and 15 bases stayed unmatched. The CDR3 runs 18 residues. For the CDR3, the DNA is TGTGCCAGCAGTTTGTTTACGACAGGGGGCGTAAGTCGTTATGGCTACACCTTC. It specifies CASSLFTTGGVSRYGYTF.

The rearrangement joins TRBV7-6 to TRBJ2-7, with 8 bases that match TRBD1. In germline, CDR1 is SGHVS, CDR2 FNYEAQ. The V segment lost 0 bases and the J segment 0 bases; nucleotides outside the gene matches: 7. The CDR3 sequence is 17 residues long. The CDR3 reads CASSLAVGQGSSYEQYF. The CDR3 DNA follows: TGTGCCAGCAGCTTAGCGGTCGGACAGGGCAGCTCCTACGAGCAGTACTTC.

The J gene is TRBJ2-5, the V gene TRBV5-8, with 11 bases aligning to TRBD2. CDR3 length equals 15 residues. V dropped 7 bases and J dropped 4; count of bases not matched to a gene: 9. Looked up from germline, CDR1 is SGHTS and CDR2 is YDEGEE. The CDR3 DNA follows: TGTGCCAGCTTAGTAGCGGGGGGGCCGCGAGAGACCCAGTACTTC. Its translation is CASLVAGGPRETQYF.

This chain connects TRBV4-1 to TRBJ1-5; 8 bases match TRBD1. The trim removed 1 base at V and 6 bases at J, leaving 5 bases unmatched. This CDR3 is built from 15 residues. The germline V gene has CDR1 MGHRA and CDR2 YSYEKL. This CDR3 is CASSQVGTGGQPQHF. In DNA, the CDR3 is TGCGCCAGCAGCCAAGTTGGAACAGGGGGTCAGCCCCAGCATTTT.

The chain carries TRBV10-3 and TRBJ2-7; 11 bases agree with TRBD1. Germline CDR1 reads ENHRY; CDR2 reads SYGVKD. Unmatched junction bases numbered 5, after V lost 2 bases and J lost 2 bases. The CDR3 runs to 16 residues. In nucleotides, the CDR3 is TGTGCCATCAGTGAGCCGGGGACAGGGGGTACCTACGAGCAGTACTTC. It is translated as CAISEPGTGGTYEQYF.

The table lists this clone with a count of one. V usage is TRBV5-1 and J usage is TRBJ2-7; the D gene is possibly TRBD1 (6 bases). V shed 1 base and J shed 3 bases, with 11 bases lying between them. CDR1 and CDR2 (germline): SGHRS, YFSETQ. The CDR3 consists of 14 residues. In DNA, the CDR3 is TGCGCCAGCAGCTTGAACAGGGAGTTCTACGAGCAGTACTTC. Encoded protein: CASSLNREFYEQYF.

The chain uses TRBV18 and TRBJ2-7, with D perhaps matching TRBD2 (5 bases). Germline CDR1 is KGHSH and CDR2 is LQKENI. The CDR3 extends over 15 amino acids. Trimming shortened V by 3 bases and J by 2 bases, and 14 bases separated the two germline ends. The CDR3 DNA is TGTGCCAGCTCACCTTCAATTAGCGCAACCTACGAGCAGTACTTC. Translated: CASSPSISATYEQYF.

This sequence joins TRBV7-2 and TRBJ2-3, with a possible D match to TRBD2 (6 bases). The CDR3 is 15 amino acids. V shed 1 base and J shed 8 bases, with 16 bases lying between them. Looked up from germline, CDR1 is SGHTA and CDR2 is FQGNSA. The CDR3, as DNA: TGTGCCAGCAGCTTAGTCACCGGGAGCCCAGGTACGCAGTATTTT. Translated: CASSLVTGSPGTQYF. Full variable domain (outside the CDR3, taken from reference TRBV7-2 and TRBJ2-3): GAGVSQSPSNKVTEKGKDVELRCDPISGHTALYWYRQSLGQGLEFLIYFQGNSAPDKSGLPSDRFSAERTGGSVSTLTIQRTQQEDSAVYLCASSLVTGSPGTQYFGPGTRLTVL.